This T cell receptor beta chain is from a study of T-cell reconstitution after alpha-beta-depleted transplantation in children. Unique molecular identifiers were incorporated when the TCRbeta library was constructed. MiXCR, applied by TCRdb to the PCR reads, yields one record per CDR3 protein. Among 700,000 to 950,000 distinct CDR3 sequences listed, 16% were seen once. There are a few counts of this clonotype. CDR3 length: 17 amino acids. Germline CDR1 and CDR2: ENHRY and SYGVKD. Trimming took 6 bases from V and 0 from J; bases not matched to a gene: 7. This clonotype was obtained from a male patient between 10 and 17 years old who had a stem cell transplant for acute lymphoblastic leukemia, so the T cells may come from the graft donor. This sample comprised PBMCs, mostly from graft donor cells, obtained 360 days after TCRalphabeta/CD19-depleted stem cell transplant. V usage is TRBV10-3 and J usage is TRBJ2-1, with 11 bases aligning to TRBD1. CDR3 sequence reads: CAIRGQGGLSSYNEQFF. The CDR3 coding sequence is TGTGCCATCAGGGGACAGGGGGGACTAAGCTCCTACAATGAGCAGTTCTTC.